The 15 T cell receptor beta chains reported below all come from one sample, sequenced in a study of Graves' ophthalmopathy and Graves' hyperthyroidism. Amplification from RNA transcripts yielded the TCR beta CDR3 regions. The workflow started with a first-round RT-PCR run with HTBI primers and then moved on to a second-round multiplex PCR. TCRdb used MiXCR to reprocess the multiplex PCR reads, holding one entry per CDR3 protein. Seen here are around 1,000,000 distinct CDR3 sequences, about two fifths observed once, and the top ten hold 11%. What was sequenced was peripheral blood or thyroid tissue (not recorded which). The source of these receptors is an adult man with Graves' hyperthyroidism.

J is TRBJ1-2 and V is TRBV11-2; 12 bases align to TRBD1. With 5 bases clipped from V and 7 bases from J, the junction kept 8 bases outside the gene matches. CDR1 and CDR2 (germline): SGHAT, FQNNGV. The CDR3 loop spans 15 amino acids. CDR3 loop: CASSPGGQGASGYTF. In DNA form, the CDR3 reads TGTGCCAGCAGCCCTGGGGGACAGGGGGCGTCTGGCTACACCTTC.

The chain combines TRBV7-9 with TRBJ2-1; possible D gene TRBD2, 6 bases. The CDR3 has 16 amino acids. The V end was cut by 3 bases, the J end by 2 bases, with 14 bases between. Per germline, CDR1 SEHNR and CDR2 FQNEAQ (reference sequence). As DNA, the CDR3 is TGTGCCAGCAGCTTGGGGGGTCACCCCACCTACAATGAGCAGTTCTTC. Its translation: CASSLGGHPTYNEQFF. Looking up the rest from reference TRBV7-9 and TRBJ2-1 gives the full variable domain: DTGVSQNPRHKITKRGQNVTFRCDPISEHNRLYWYRQTLGQGPEFLTYFQNEAQLEKSRLLSDRFSAERPKGSFSTLEIQRTEQGDSAMYLCASSLGGHPTYNEQFFGPGTRLTVL.

This clonotype has at least ten counts. V is TRBV20-1 and J is TRBJ2-5; perhaps TRBD1 as D (6 bases). The CDR3 extends over 15 amino acids. Germline CDR1 is DFQATT and CDR2 is SNEGSKA (reference sequence). V lost 1 base and J lost 0, with 12 bases in between. DNA of the CDR3: TGCAGTGCTAGAGCCTCCGGGGACAACCAAGAGACCCAGTACTTC. Amino acids: CSARASGDNQETQYF.

The sample holds many counts of this clonotype. V gene TRBV12-3 or TRBV12-4 combines with J gene TRBJ1-6; D is unresolved. This CDR3 is built from 14 residues. V lost 3 bases and J 0 bases, leaving 3 bases between the germline ends. DNA for the CDR3: TGTGCCAGCAGTTTCAGCTCCTATAATTCACCCCTCCACTTT. Amino acid sequence: CASSFSSYNSPLHF.

This clonotype was seen many times. V and J are TRBV19 and TRBJ2-5; 11 nucleotides line up with TRBD2. In germline, CDR1 is LNHDA, CDR2 SQIVND (reference sequence). The CDR3 contains 14 residues. V lost 10 bases and J lost 5; bases outside the gene matches: 9. This chain's CDR3 is CATKLAGVSETQYF. DNA for the CDR3: TGTGCCACCAAACTAGCGGGGGTTTCGGAGACCCAGTACTTC.

J is TRBJ2-3 and V is TRBV6-1; D not certain. The V gene's germline CDR1 is MNHNS and CDR2 SASEGT. The V end lost 6 bases, the J end lost 4 bases, and 14 bases lay between the germline ends. The CDR3 totals 14 residues. CDR3: CASSHGQDADTQYF. The CDR3 nucleotides read TGTGCCAGCAGCCACGGGCAGGATGCAGATACGCAGTATTTT.

This clonotype showed up just a few times. The chain combines TRBV25-1 with TRBJ2-3; D ambiguous. The germline V gene has CDR1 MGHDK and CDR2 SYGVNS. This CDR3 is built from 14 residues. V lost 0 bases to trimming and J lost 2 bases, with 6 bases between them. The CDR3 bases are TGTGCCAGCAGTGAATATCTCTCCACAGATACGCAGTATTTT. It specifies CASSEYLSTDTQYF.

This clonotype was counted at least ten times. J is TRBJ2-2 and V is TRBV20-1; tentative D call: TRBD2 (5 bases). The CDR3 has 13 amino acids. V was pared by 3 bases and J by 1 base, with 6 bases between. Germline V gene sequence: CDR1 DFQATT, CDR2 SNEGSKA (reference sequence). The DNA for the CDR3 is TGCAGTGCTAGGACTATGAACACCGGGGAGCTGTTTTTT. Translating it yields CSARTMNTGELFF.

Notes on this clonotype: Mismatch with germline at one junction end may stem from a read error. The rearrangement joins TRBV4-3 to TRBJ2-7; 8 nucleotides match TRBD1. The CDR3 runs to 16 residues. From germline, CDR1 is LGHNA and CDR2 YSLEER. The CDR3: CASSQDIDRGAYGQYF. The CDR3 DNA sequence: TGCGCCAGCAGCCAAGATATTGACAGGGGAGCCTACGGGCAGTACTTC.

The gene calls are TRBV2 and TRBJ1-6; D uncertain. The V gene lost 6 bases and the J gene lost 7 bases, with 13 bases spanning the gap. This CDR3 contains 14 residues. From germline, CDR1 is SNHLY and CDR2 FYNNEI. The CDR3 sequence is CASSSALENSPLHF. CDR3 DNA: TGTGCCAGCAGCTCCGCACTAGAGAATTCACCCCTCCACTTT.

The CDR3 loop reads CAISGAPGHAYTF. DNA of the CDR3: TGTGCCATCAGTGGGGCCCCGGGACATGCTTACACCTTC. The V and J genes are TRBV10-3 and TRBJ1-2; possible D gene TRBD1, 6 bases. CDR1 ENHRY and CDR2 SYGVKD come from the germline V gene. The CDR3 is 13 residues long. V dropped 4 bases and J dropped 11 bases, with 17 bases sitting between them.

This rearrangement joins TRBV20-1 to TRBJ1-6; 7 bases map to TRBD1. The CDR3 runs to 13 residues. V lost 3 bases to trimming and J lost 9 bases; unmatched junction nucleotides: 5. Germline CDR1 is DFQATT and CDR2 is SNEGSKA (reference sequence). This chain's CDR3 is CSASGQGGSPLHF. DNA of the CDR3: TGCAGTGCTAGCGGTCAGGGGGGTTCACCCCTCCACTTT.

This clonotype was recorded at least ten times. The chain recombines TRBV15 with TRBJ1-5, with D unresolved. Germline V gene sequence: CDR1 LNHNV, CDR2 YYDKDF (reference sequence). The germline V and J ends were trimmed by 4 bases and 11 bases, with 9 bases remaining between them. The CDR3 loop spans 11 amino acids. CDR3 amino acids: CATSNPRSQHF. The DNA of the CDR3 is TGTGCCACCAGCAACCCCCGCTCCCAGCATTTT.

Ten or more counts support this clonotype. The rearrangement links TRBV7-8 to TRBJ1-4; D gene unclear. CDR3 size: 15 residues. With 5 bases removed from V and 2 bases from J, the gap between germline ends came to 12 bases. Looked up from germline, CDR1 is SGHVS and CDR2 is FQNEAQ. The CDR3 here is CASSPKQSTNEKLFF. In nucleotides, the CDR3 is TGTGCCAGCAGCCCTAAACAGTCTACTAATGAAAAACTGTTTTTT. The full variable domain, completed using reference TRBV7-8 and TRBJ1-4, is GAGVSQSPRYKVAKRGQDVALRCDPISGHVSLFWYQQALGQGPEFLTYFQNEAQLDKSGLPSDRFFAERPEGSVSTLKIQRTQQEDSAVYLCASSPKQSTNEKLFFGSGTQLSVL.

This clonotype occurred a few times. This chain uses TRBV7-3 with TRBJ1-2, with 10 bases fitting TRBD1. This CDR3 is 15 amino acids long. V lost 3 bases and J lost 4; bases outside the gene matches: 5. From germline, CDR1 is SGHTA and CDR2 FQGTGA. CDR3 in amino acids: CASSLGWDRGYGYTF. CDR3 in DNA: TGTGCCAGCAGCTTGGGTTGGGACAGGGGCTATGGCTACACCTTC.